Listed below are T cell receptor beta chains from one sample, sequenced in a study of memory CD4+ T cells and cytomegalovirus serostatus. Sequencing was performed with immunoSEQ multiplex PCR; in TCRdb, only in-frame clones are kept and a portion is missing. The profile shows approximately 60,000 clones, 60% to 75% of them singletons. Sequences were obtained from memory CD4+ T cells from blood. Receptors were obtained from an adult in good health and CMV-seropositive. Both conserved end residues are part of each CDR3. D genes are given only for firm matches. The size entry is marked missing in some rows and otherwise reads once, few, many or a size class.

j_call | clone_size | d_call | v_call | cdr3_aa | cdr3_nt
TRBJ2-1 | - | - | TRBV11-3 | CASSLSRVDEQFF | TGTGCCAGCAGCTTGTCCAGGGTCGATGAGCAGTTCTTC
TRBJ2-5 | - | - | TRBV7-9 | CASRLQETQYF | TGTGCCAGCAGGTTGCAAGAGACCCAGTACTTC
TRBJ1-4 | - | TRBD1 | TRBV2 | CASSRDRGTNEKLFF | TGTGCCAGCAGTAGGGACAGGGGAACTAATGAAAAACTGTTTTTT
TRBJ2-2 | - | - | TRBV7-7 | CASSPGDGSTGELFF | TGTGCCAGCAGTCCAGGGGACGGAAGCACCGGGGAGCTGTTTTTT
TRBJ2-3 | - | - | TRBV4-2 | CASSQARGPTDTQYF | TGTGCCAGCAGCCAAGCCCGGGGGCCCACAGATACGCAGTATTTT
TRBJ1-1 | - | - | TRBV20-1 | CSASLNTEAFF | TGCAGTGCCAGCCTTAACACTGAAGCTTTCTTT
TRBJ2-5 | few | TRBD2 | TRBV5-1 | CASSSTSSGSQETQYF | TGCGCCAGCAGCTCCACGAGTAGCGGGAGCCAAGAGACCCAGTACTTC
TRBJ1-1 | once | TRBD1 | TRBV28 | CASSNGQGRTEAFF | TGTGCCAGCAGCAATGGACAGGGGCGGACTGAAGCTTTCTTT
TRBJ2-3 | - | TRBD2 | TRBV15 | CATSRWGAGGVSSADTQYF | TGTGCCACCAGCCGATGGGGAGCGGGAGGGGTTTCATCGGCAGATACGCAGTATTTT
TRBJ2-1 | - | - | TRBV11-3 | CASSPSPLRNEQFF | TGTGCCAGCAGTCCCTCTCCCCTACGCAATGAGCAGTTCTTC
TRBJ2-4 | - | - | TRBV5-4 | CASTSGDLAKNIQYF | TGTGCCAGCACCTCCGGGGATCTAGCCAAAAACATTCAGTACTTC
TRBJ1-5 | few | TRBD1 | TRBV2 | CASSRDRGINQPQHF | TGTGCCAGCAGTCGGGACAGGGGGATCAATCAGCCCCAGCATTTT
TRBJ2-3 | - | - | TRBV2 | CASRSRGGADTQYF | TGTGCCAGCCGGAGCCGCGGAGGTGCGGATACGCAGTATTTT
TRBJ2-7 | - | TRBD1 | TRBV29-1 | CSVSGEGQGVSEQYF | TGCAGCGTCTCCGGGGAGGGACAGGGGGTTAGCGAGCAGTACTTC
TRBJ2-1 | - | TRBD2 | TRBV7-2 | CASSPSTSFYNEQFF | TGTGCCAGCAGCCCCTCGACTAGCTTTTACAATGAGCAGTTCTTC
TRBJ1-3 | - | - | TRBV18 | CASSPSAAAGNTIYF | TGTGCCAGCTCACCAAGCGCTGCAGCTGGAAACACCATATATTTT
TRBJ2-1 | - | TRBD2 | TRBV4-1 | CASSQDLASGSRNEQFF | TGCGCCAGCAGCCAAGATTTGGCTAGCGGGAGTCGCAATGAGCAGTTCTTC
TRBJ1-3 | - | - | TRBV28 | CASSPTRVGGNTIYF | TGTGCCAGCAGTCCGACCCGGGTAGGGGGAAACACCATATATTTT
TRBJ1-1 | - | - | TRBV5-5 | CASSLERLNTEAFF | TGTGCCAGCAGCTTGGAACGGTTGAACACTGAAGCTTTCTTT
TRBJ2-4 | - | - | TRBV4-3 | CASSQGSIQYF | TGCGCCAGCAGCCAAGGCAGCATTCAGTACTTC
TRBJ2-5 | once | - | TRBV30 | CAWSGASRAQYF | TGTGCCTGGAGTGGGGCAAGTAGGGCCCAGTACTTC
TRBJ2-1 | - | - | TRBV11-2 | CASSLVVAEQFF | TGTGCCAGCAGCTTAGTTGTAGCAGAGCAGTTCTTC
TRBJ1-1 | - | - | TRBV10-1 | CASSSQGNTEAFF | TGCGCCAGCAGTTCCCAGGGGAACACTGAAGCTTTCTTT
TRBJ2-2 | - | - | TRBV5-6 | CASSRDPNAGELFF | TGTGCCAGCAGCAGAGACCCCAACGCCGGGGAGCTGTTTTTT
TRBJ1-2 | few | TRBD1 | TRBV29-1 | CSADTRGQGNYGYTF | TGCAGCGCTGACACTAGGGGACAGGGAAACTATGGCTACACCTTC
TRBJ1-2 | once | - | TRBV5-4 | CASSLGGLGAGGYTF | TGTGCCAGCAGCTTGGGAGGGTTAGGGGCCGGTGGCTACACCTTC
TRBJ2-3 | - | TRBD2 | TRBV4-3 | CASSQGTGLAGDTQYF | TGCGCCAGCAGCCAAGGAACGGGACTAGCGGGAGATACGCAGTATTTT
TRBJ1-2 | - | TRBD1 | TRBV5-4 | CASSMPQGAGGYTF | TGTGCCAGCAGCATGCCCCAGGGGGCTGGTGGCTACACCTTC
TRBJ1-2 | - | - | TRBV11-2 | CASSLVRVTGSGYTF | TGTGCCAGCAGCTTAGTTCGAGTGACAGGATCTGGCTACACCTTC
TRBJ2-2 | - | - | TRBV9 | CASSLDWGGELFF | TGTGCCAGCAGCCTCGATTGGGGCGGGGAGCTGTTTTTT
TRBJ1-2 | - | - | TRBV5-1 | CASSSQGSYGYTF | TGCGCCAGCAGCTCCCAGGGTAGCTATGGCTACACCTTC
TRBJ2-2 | - | - | TRBV29-1 | CSVLGQMNTGELFF | TGCAGCGTTTTAGGACAAATGAACACCGGGGAGCTGTTTTTT
TRBJ2-3 | - | TRBD2 | TRBV4-3 | CASSRSGRAGDTQYF | TGCGCCAGCAGCCGGAGCGGGAGGGCTGGAGATACGCAGTATTTT
TRBJ1-1 | - | TRBD1 | TRBV7-9 | CASSSDSTGERTEAFF | TGTGCCAGCAGCTCCGACTCGACAGGGGAACGGACTGAAGCTTTCTTT
TRBJ1-1 | - | TRBD1 | TRBV10-3 | CASQTGEFRNTEAFF | TGTGCCTCCCAGACAGGGGAATTTAGGAACACTGAAGCTTTCTTT
TRBJ2-4 | - | TRBD2 | TRBV4-2 | CASSQESGGLAWNIQYF | TGTGCCAGCAGCCAAGAGAGTGGGGGACTAGCGTGGAACATTCAGTACTTC
TRBJ1-4 | - | TRBD1 | TRBV5-4 | CASSLQGANEKLFF | TGTGCCAGCAGCTTACAGGGGGCTAATGAAAAACTGTTTTTT
TRBJ2-7 | - | - | TRBV25-1 | CASSGKSQEWFYEQYF | TGTGCCAGCAGTGGTAAGAGTCAAGAATGGTTCTACGAGCAGTACTTC
TRBJ1-2 | - | - | TRBV11-2 | CASSRDPNYGYTF | TGTGCCAGCAGCCGAGACCCTAACTATGGCTACACCTTC
TRBJ2-3 | few | - | TRBV4-1 | CASSQVNLVSTDTQYF | TGCGCCAGCAGCCAAGTCAACCTAGTTAGCACAGATACGCAGTATTTT
TRBJ1-2 | - | - | TRBV6-5 | CATKGTASTYGYTF | TGTGCGACAAAGGGGACCGCTTCAACCTATGGCTACACCTTC
TRBJ2-7 | - | TRBD1 | TRBV28 | CASRKGQGAGHEQYF | TGTGCCAGCAGGAAAGGACAGGGGGCGGGCCACGAGCAGTACTTC
TRBJ2-1 | - | - | TRBV6-6 | CASSYSEGNEQFF | TGTGCCAGCAGTTACTCAGAGGGGAATGAGCAGTTCTTC
TRBJ2-2 | - | - | TRBV9 | CASSVARNTGELFF | TGTGCCAGCAGCGTAGCTCGGAACACCGGGGAGCTGTTTTTT
TRBJ2-1 | - | - | TRBV7-2 | CASRPGGWSNEQFF | TGTGCCAGCAGGCCCGGGGGTTGGAGCAATGAGCAGTTCTTC
TRBJ2-1 | - | - | TRBV5-4 | CASSLVGVWFF | TGTGCCAGCAGCTTGGTCGGGGTGTGGTTCTTC
TRBJ2-2 | - | - | TRBV30 | CAWSHYRESTGELFF | TGTGCCTGGAGTCATTACAGGGAATCCACCGGGGAGCTGTTTTTT